This T cell receptor beta chain was captured by sequencing in a study of CD8 T cells in ankylosing spondylitis. V gave up 0 bases and J gave up 3 bases; unmatched junction bases: 3. Germline assignment: CDR1 SGDLS and CDR2 YYNGEE. CDR3 length: 14 amino acids. Each CDR3 protein is one row after TCRdb ran MiXCR on the 5' RACE reads. The table shows about 36,000 distinct CDR3 sequences, with around 15% occurring only once. This clonotype was found many times. The chain links TRBV9 to TRBJ2-7; 7 nucleotides line up with TRBD1. The sample comprised synovial fluid, either unsorted or a sorted T cell fraction (not recorded which). The receptor was derived from a male donor with ankylosing spondylitis. CDR3 in DNA: TGTGCCAGCAGCGTAGCCCGGGACAGCTACGAGCAGTACTTC. Translation gives CASSVARDSYEQYF.